This TCR beta chain was obtained from a study of blood T cells in healthy people across ages. The CDR3 has 18 amino acids. Germline CDR1 reads SGHRS; CDR2 reads YFSETQ. Trimming cost V 0 bases and J 3 bases; bases outside gene matches: 9. A second about 7 to 12 cycle PCR used barcoded and J-beta primers. TCRdb ran MiXCR on the 5' RACE reads and lists one entry per CDR3 protein. The sample has 700,000 to 950,000 distinct CDR3 sequences, roughly 60% seen once. The sample consisted of blood. J is TRBJ2-6 and V is TRBV5-1; 7 bases agree with TRBD1. The clonotype was recovered from a man aged 30 to 39 in good health. CDR3 region: CASSLEPRGTVGANVLTF. The CDR3 nucleotides are TGCGCCAGCAGCTTGGAGCCTCGAGGGACAGTTGGGGCCAACGTCCTGACTTTC. The complete variable domain, with remaining parts taken from reference TRBV5-1 and TRBJ2-6, reads KAGVTQTPRYLIKTRGQQVTLSCSPISGHRSVSWYQQTPGQGLQFLFEYFSETQRNKGNFPGRFSGRQFSNSRSEMNVSTLELGDSALYLCASSLEPRGTVGANVLTFGAGSRLTVL.